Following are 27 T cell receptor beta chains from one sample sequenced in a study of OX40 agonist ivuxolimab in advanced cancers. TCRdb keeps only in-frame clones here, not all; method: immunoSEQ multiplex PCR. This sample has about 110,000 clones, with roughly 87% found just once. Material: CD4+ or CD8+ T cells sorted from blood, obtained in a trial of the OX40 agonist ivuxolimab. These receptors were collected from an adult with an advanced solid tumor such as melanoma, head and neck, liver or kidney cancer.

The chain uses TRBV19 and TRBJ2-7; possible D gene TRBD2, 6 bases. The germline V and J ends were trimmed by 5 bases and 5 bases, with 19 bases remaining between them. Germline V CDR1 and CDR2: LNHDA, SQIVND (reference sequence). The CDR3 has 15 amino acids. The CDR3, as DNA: TGTGCCAGTAGTCTCATAGGGACTTCCCGGAACGAGCAGTACTTC. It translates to CASSLIGTSRNEQYF.

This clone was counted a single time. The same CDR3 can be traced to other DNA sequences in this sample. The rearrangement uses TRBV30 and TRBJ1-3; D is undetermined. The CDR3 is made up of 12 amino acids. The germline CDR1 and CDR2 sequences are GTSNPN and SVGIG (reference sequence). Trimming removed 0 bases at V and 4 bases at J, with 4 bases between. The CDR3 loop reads CAWSVQGNTIYF. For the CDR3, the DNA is TGTGCCTGGAGTGTACAAGGAAACACCATATATTTT.

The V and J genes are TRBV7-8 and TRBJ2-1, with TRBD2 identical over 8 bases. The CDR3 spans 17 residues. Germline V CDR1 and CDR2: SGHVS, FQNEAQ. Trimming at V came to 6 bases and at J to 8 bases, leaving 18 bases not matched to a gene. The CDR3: CASSLWGGRKPLDEQFF. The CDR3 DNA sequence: TGTGCCAGCAGTCTATGGGGCGGGAGGAAGCCTTTGGATGAGCAGTTCTTC.

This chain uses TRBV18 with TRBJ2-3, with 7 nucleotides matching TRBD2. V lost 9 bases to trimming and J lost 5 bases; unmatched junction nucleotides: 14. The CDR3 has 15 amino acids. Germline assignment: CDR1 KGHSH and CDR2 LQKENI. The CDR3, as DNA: TGTGCCAGTTCTCCGCAGGCTAGCGGTAAAGATACGCAGTATTTT. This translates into CASSPQASGKDTQYF.

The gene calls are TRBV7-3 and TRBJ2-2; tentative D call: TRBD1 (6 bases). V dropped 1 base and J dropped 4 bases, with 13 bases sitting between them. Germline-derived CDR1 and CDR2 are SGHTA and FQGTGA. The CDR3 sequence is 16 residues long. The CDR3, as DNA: TGTGCCAGCAGCTTAATGGGTACAGGGACCACCGGGGAGCTGTTTTTT. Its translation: CASSLMGTGTTGELFF.

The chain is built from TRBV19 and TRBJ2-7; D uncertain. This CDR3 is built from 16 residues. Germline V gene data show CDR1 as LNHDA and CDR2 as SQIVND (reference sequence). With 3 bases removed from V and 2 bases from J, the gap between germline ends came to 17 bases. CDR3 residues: CASSISALGTTYEQYF. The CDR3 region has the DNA TGTGCCAGTAGTATCTCAGCGTTGGGCACTACCTACGAGCAGTACTTC.

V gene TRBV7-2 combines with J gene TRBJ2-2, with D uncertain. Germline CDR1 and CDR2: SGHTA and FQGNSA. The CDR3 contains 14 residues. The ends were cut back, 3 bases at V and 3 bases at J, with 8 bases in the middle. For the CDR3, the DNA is TGTGCCAGCAGCTTTATGCATTACACCGGGGAGCTGTTTTTT. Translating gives CASSFMHYTGELFF.

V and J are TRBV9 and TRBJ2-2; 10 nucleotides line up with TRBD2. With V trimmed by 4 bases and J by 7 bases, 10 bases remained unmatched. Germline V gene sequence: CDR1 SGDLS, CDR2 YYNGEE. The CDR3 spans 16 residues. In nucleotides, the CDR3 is TGTGCCAGCAGCCCCCCCGGGGCTAGCGGGAGCGGGGAGCTGTTTTTT. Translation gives CASSPPGASGSGELFF.

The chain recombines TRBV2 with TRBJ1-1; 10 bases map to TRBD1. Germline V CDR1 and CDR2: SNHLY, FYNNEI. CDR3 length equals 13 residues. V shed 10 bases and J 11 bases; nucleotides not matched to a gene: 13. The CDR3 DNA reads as TGTGCCACACGGGACAGGGGTCTATTGGGCGCTTTCTTT. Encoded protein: CATRDRGLLGAFF.

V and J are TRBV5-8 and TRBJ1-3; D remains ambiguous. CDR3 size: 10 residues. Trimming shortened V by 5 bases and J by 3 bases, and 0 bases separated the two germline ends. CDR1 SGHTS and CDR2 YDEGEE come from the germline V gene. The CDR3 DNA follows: TGTGCCAGCAGTGGAAACACCATATATTTT. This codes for CASSGNTIYF.

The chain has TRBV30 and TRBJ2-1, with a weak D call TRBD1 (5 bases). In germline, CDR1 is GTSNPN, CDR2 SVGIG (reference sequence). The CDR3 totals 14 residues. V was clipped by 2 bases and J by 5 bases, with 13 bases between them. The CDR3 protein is CAWSPQGLNNEQFF. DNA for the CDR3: TGTGCCTGGAGTCCCCAGGGCCTTAACAATGAGCAGTTCTTC.

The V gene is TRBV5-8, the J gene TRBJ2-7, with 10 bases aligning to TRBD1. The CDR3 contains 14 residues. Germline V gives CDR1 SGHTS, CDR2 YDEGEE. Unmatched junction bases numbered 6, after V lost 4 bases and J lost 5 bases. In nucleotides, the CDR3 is TGTGCCAGCAGCCGGGACAGGGGTCAGAACGAGCAGTACTTC. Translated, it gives CASSRDRGQNEQYF.

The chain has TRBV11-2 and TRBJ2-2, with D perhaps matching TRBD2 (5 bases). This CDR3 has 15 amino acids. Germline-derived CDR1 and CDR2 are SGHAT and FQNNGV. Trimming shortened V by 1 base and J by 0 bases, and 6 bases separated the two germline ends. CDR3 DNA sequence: TGTGCCAGCAGCTTAGCGGGGACGAACACCGGGGAGCTGTTTTTT. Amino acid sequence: CASSLAGTNTGELFF.

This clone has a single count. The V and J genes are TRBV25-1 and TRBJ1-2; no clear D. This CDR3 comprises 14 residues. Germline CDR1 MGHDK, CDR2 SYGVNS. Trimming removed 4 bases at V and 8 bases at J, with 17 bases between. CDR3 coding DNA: TGTGCCAGCAGTGGTACTGGACGGAACGGGGGCTACACCTTC. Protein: CASSGTGRNGGYTF.

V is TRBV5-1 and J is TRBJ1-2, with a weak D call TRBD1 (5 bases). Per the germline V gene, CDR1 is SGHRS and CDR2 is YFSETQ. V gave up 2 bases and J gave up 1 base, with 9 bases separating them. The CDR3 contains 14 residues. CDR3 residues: CASSLDSVNYGYTF. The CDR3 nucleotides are TGCGCCAGCAGCTTAGACAGCGTTAACTATGGCTACACCTTC. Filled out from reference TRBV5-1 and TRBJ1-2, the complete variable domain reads KAGVTQTPRYLIKTRGQQVTLSCSPISGHRSVSWYQQTPGQGLQFLFEYFSETQRNKGNFPGRFSGRQFSNSRSEMNVSTLELGDSALYLCASSLDSVNYGYTFGSGTRLTVV.

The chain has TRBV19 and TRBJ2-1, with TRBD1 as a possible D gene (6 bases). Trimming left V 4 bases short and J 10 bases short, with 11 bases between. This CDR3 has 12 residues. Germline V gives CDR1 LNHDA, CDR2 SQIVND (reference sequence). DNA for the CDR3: TGTGCCAGTAGTACGTCAGGGGAGGAGCAGTTCTTC. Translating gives CASSTSGEEQFF.

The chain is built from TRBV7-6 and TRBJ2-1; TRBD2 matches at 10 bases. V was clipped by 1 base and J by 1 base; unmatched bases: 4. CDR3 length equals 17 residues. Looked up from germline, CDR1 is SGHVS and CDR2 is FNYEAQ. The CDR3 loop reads CASSLEGTSASYNEQFF. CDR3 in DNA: TGTGCCAGCAGCTTAGAGGGGACTAGCGCTTCCTACAATGAGCAGTTCTTC.

CDR3 bases: TGTGCTAGTGGTTTGGGACAGGCGAACACCGGGGAGCTGTTTTTT. Amino acid sequence: CASGLGQANTGELFF. The V and J genes are TRBV12-5 and TRBJ2-2; possible D gene TRBD1, 6 bases. The germline V gene encodes CDR1 LGHNT and CDR2 FRNRAP. The CDR3 totals 15 residues. The V end lost 1 base, the J end lost 0 bases, and 6 bases lay between the germline ends.

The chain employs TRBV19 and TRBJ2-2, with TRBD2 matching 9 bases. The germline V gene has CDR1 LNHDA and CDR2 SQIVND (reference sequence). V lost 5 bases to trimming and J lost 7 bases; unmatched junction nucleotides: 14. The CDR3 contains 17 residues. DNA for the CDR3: TGTGCCAGTAGTCTTCGGGCTAGCGGGGTCCGGGACGGGGAGCTGTTTTTT. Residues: CASSLRASGVRDGELFF. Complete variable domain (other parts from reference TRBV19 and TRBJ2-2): DGGITQSPKYLFRKEGQNVTLSCEQNLNHDAMYWYRQDPGQGLRLIYYSQIVNDFQKGDIAEGYSVSREKKESFPLTVTSAQKNPTAFYLCASSLRASGVRDGELFFGEGSRLTVL.

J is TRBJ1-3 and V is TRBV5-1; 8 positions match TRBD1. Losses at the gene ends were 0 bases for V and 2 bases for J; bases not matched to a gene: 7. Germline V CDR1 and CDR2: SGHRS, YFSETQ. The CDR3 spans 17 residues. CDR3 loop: CASSLVGQGNPGNTIYF. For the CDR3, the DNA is TGCGCCAGCAGCTTGGTCGGACAGGGTAACCCTGGAAACACCATATATTTT. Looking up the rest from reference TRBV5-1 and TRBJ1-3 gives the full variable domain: KAGVTQTPRYLIKTRGQQVTLSCSPISGHRSVSWYQQTPGQGLQFLFEYFSETQRNKGNFPGRFSGRQFSNSRSEMNVSTLELGDSALYLCASSLVGQGNPGNTIYFGEGSWLTVV.

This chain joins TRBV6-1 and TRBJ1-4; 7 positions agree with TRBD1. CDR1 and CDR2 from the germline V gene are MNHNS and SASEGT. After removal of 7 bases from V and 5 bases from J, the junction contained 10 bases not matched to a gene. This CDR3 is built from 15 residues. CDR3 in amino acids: CASTLNWGQNEKLFF. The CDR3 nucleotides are TGTGCCAGCACCCTAAATTGGGGACAGAATGAAAAACTGTTTTTT.

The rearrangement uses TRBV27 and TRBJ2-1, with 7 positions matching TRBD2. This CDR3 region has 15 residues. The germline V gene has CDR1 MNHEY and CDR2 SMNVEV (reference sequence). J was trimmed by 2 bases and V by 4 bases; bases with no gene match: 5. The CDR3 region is CASSWEGRTYNEQFF. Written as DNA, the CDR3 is TGTGCCAGCAGTTGGGAGGGCCGCACCTACAATGAGCAGTTCTTC.

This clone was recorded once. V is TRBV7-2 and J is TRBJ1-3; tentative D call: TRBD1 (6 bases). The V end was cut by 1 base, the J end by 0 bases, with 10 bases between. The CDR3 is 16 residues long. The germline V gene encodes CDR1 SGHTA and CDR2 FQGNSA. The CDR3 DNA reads TGTGCCAGCAGCTTAGGACAGGTAAGCTCTGGAAACACCATATATTTT. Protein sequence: CASSLGQVSSGNTIYF. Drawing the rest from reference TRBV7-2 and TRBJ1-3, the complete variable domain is GAGVSQSPSNKVTEKGKDVELRCDPISGHTALYWYRQSLGQGLEFLIYFQGNSAPDKSGLPSDRFSAERTGGSVSTLTIQRTQQEDSAVYLCASSLGQVSSGNTIYFGEGSWLTVV.

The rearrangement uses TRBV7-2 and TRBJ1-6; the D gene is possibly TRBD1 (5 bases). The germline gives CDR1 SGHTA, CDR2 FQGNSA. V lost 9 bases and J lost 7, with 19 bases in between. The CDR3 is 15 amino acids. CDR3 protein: CASEGTGRTNSPLHF. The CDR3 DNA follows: TGTGCCAGTGAGGGTACGGGACGTACGAATTCACCCCTCCACTTT. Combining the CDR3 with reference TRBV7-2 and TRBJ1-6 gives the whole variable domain GAGVSQSPSNKVTEKGKDVELRCDPISGHTALYWYRQSLGQGLEFLIYFQGNSAPDKSGLPSDRFSAERTGGSVSTLTIQRTQQEDSAVYLCASEGTGRTNSPLHFGNGTRLTVT.

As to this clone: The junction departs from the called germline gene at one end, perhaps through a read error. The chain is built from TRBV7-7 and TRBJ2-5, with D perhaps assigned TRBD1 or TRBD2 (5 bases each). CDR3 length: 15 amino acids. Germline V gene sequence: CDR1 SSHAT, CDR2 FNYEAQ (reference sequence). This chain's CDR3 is CASSFSLGAGETQYF. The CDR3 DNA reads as TGTGCTAGCAGCTTTAGTCTCGGGGCCGGAGAGACCCAGTACTTC.

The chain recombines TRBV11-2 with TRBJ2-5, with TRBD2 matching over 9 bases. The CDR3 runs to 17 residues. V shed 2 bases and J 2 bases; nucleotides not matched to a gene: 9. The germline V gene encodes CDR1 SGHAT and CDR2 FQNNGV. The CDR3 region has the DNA TGTGCCAGCAGCTTACTTTCTTCTAGCGGGGATCAAGAGACCCAGTACTTC. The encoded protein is CASSLLSSSGDQETQYF. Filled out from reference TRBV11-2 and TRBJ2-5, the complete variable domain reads EAGVAQSPRYKIIEKRQSVAFWCNPISGHATLYWYQQILGQGPKLLIQFQNNGVVDDSQLPKDRFSAERLKGVDSTLKIQPAKLEDSAVYLCASSLLSSSGDQETQYFGPGTRLLVL.

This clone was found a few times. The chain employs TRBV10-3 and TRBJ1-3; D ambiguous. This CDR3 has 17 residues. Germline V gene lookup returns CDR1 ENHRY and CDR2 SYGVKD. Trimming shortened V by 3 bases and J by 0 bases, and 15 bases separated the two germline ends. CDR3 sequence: CAISEGQVISSGNTIYF. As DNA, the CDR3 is TGTGCCATCAGTGAAGGGCAGGTTATTAGCTCTGGAAACACCATATATTTT.